This is a list of T cell receptor beta chains from one sample in a study of CD8+CD57+ T cells in acquired aplastic anemia. TCRdb passed the reads through MiXCR, listing each CDR3 protein once. The table records a few hundred thousand distinct CDR3 sequences, roughly 45% of them present only once. The sequencing input was sorted CD4+, CD8+, or CD8+CD57+ T cells (not recorded which) from PBMCs. Source of these receptors: a human donor with aplastic anemia. Both conserved end residues are part of each CDR3. D genes are given only for firm matches. Expanded clones get a size class; other rows say once, few or many, or leave the size out.

J	size	V	D	CDR3	DNA
TRBJ1-2	many	TRBV5-8	TRBD1	CASSLEPGQPNYGYTF	TGTGCCAGCAGCTTGGAACCGGGACAGCCTAACTATGGCTACACCTTC
TRBJ2-1	-	TRBV15	TRBD2	CATSRTSGGYNEQFF	TGTGCCACCAGCAGAACCAGCGGGGGGTACAATGAGCAGTTCTTC
TRBJ2-1	many	TRBV5-1	-	CASSFTALDRGSYNEQFF	TGCGCCAGCAGCTTCACCGCGTTAGACCGAGGCTCCTACAATGAGCAGTTCTTC
TRBJ2-7	-	TRBV7-9	TRBD1	CASSFRGTGSYEQYF	TGTGCCAGCAGCTTTCGTGGGACAGGGTCCTACGAGCAGTACTTC
TRBJ2-1	-	TRBV10-1	TRBD1	CASSEEGASFYNEQFF	TGCGCCAGCAGTGAGGAGGGGGCTAGCTTCTACAATGAGCAGTTCTTC
TRBJ2-1	many	TRBV7-8	TRBD2	CASSPSGVSYNEQFF	TGTGCCAGCAGCCCTAGCGGTGTCTCCTACAATGAGCAGTTCTTC
TRBJ1-1	many	TRBV6-5	TRBD1	CASTQGQGRRLAEAFF	TGTGCCAGCACCCAAGGACAGGGTAGACGGTTGGCTGAAGCTTTCTTT
TRBJ2-3	many	TRBV4-1	TRBD2	CASSMTSGGAVDTQYF	TGCGCCAGCAGCATGACTAGCGGGGGGGCGGTAGATACGCAGTATTTT
TRBJ1-5	-	TRBV11-2	TRBD1	CASSLMGQGGYSNQPQHF	TGTGCCAGCAGCTTAATGGGACAGGGGGGATATAGCAATCAGCCCCAGCATTTT
TRBJ1-2	-	TRBV29-1	-	CSVTQSYGYTF	TGCAGCGTGACACAAAGCTATGGCTACACCTTC
TRBJ1-1	-	TRBV29-1	TRBD1	CSAENLQGAGTEAFF	TGCAGCGCCGAGAACTTACAGGGGGCTGGCACTGAAGCTTTCTTT
TRBJ2-5	many	TRBV29-1	-	CSAKEGETQYF	TGCAGCGCTAAAGAGGGAGAGACCCAGTACTTC
TRBJ1-4	few	TRBV10-3	-	CAISEGGLAEKLFF	TGTGCCATCAGTGAAGGAGGGTTAGCTGAAAAACTGTTTTTT
TRBJ1-1	many	TRBV7-2	-	CASSLPPQRSAEAFF	TGTGCCAGCAGCTTGCCGCCGCAGCGGTCGGCTGAAGCTTTCTTT
TRBJ2-1	many	TRBV24-1	TRBD2	CATSVGAGGLSEQFF	TGTGCCACCAGTGTGGGAGCGGGGGGCCTCAGTGAGCAGTTCTTC
TRBJ2-1	-	TRBV25-1	TRBD2	CASRGTSGNNEQFF	TGTGCCAGCAGGGGGACTAGCGGCAACAATGAGCAGTTCTTC
TRBJ2-5	many	TRBV15	-	CATSRDRDGETQYF	TGTGCCACCAGCAGAGATCGAGACGGGGAGACCCAGTACTTC
TRBJ1-6	-	TRBV20-1	-	CSATKSGHPLHF	TGCAGCGCCACGAAAAGTGGTCATCCCCTCCACTTT
TRBJ1-5	many	TRBV19	TRBD1	CASSTLGGRQGRQPQHF	TGTGCCAGTAGTACCTTGGGGGGCCGACAGGGAAGGCAGCCCCAGCATTTT
TRBJ2-1	-	TRBV5-1	TRBD2	CASSLLAGGSYEQFF	TGCGCCAGCAGCTTACTAGCGGGAGGTTCCTATGAGCAGTTCTTC
TRBJ1-6	-	TRBV19	TRBD1	CASSWDRTYNSPLHF	TGTGCCAGTAGTTGGGACAGAACCTATAATTCACCCCTCCACTTT
TRBJ2-5	-	TRBV19	-	CASSSLAGTQYF	TGTGCCAGCAGCTCCTTGGCCGGGACCCAGTACTTC
TRBJ1-2	-	TRBV19	TRBD1	CASSLGTVSYGYTF	TGTGCCAGCAGCTTGGGGACAGTCAGCTATGGCTACACCTTC
TRBJ2-7	-	TRBV18	TRBD1	CASSPQAGTGRSVEQYF	TGTGCCAGCTCACCACAGGCTGGGACAGGGAGGTCGGTCGAGCAGTACTTC
TRBJ2-1	-	TRBV2	TRBD2	CASSIAGGNYNEQFF	TGTGCCAGCAGCATAGCGGGGGGGAACTACAATGAGCAGTTCTTC
TRBJ2-7	many	TRBV12-3/TRBV12-4	-	CASSLGRGGRTYEQYF	TGTGCCAGCAGTTTGGGGAGGGGGGGGCGCACCTACGAGCAGTACTTC
TRBJ2-1	many	TRBV5-1	-	CASSDSASWNEQFF	TGCGCCAGCAGCGATTCAGCGAGTTGGAATGAGCAGTTCTTC
TRBJ1-6	many	TRBV7-8	-	CASSLFFAASSYNSPLHF	TGTGCCAGCAGCTTATTTTTTGCGGCCAGCTCCTATAATTCACCCCTCCACTTT
TRBJ2-1	few	TRBV2	-	CASRPVFYEQFF	TGTGCCAGCAGGCCGGTGTTCTATGAGCAGTTCTTC
TRBJ1-2	-	TRBV2	-	CASSGLGGGYTF	TGTGCCAGCAGTGGATTGGGGGGGGGCTACACCTTC
TRBJ1-2	-	TRBV2	-	CASHPDRSNYGYTF	TGTGCCAGCCACCCCGACAGGTCTAACTATGGCTACACCTTC
TRBJ1-5	-	TRBV30	-	CAWNTGLGNQPQHF	TGTGCCTGGAACACAGGGTTGGGCAATCAGCCCCAGCATTTT
TRBJ2-7	many	TRBV15	-	CATSSRTKGYEQYF	TGTGCCACCAGCTCACGGACTAAGGGGTACGAGCAGTACTTC
TRBJ2-3	many	TRBV5-1	-	CASSSLGSGNTQYF	TGCGCCAGCAGCTCCCTCGGATCGGGGAATACGCAGTATTTT
TRBJ2-1	-	TRBV25-1	-	CASSRSGPPGNEQFF	TGTGCCAGCAGCCGAAGCGGTCCCCCGGGGAATGAGCAGTTCTTC
TRBJ1-2	-	TRBV19	-	CASSKSGLDSNYGYTF	TGTGCCAGTAGTAAGTCAGGCCTCGATTCTAACTATGGCTACACCTTC
TRBJ1-1	-	TRBV7-6	TRBD1	CASSSKDRGRDTEAFF	TGTGCCAGCAGCTCCAAGGACAGGGGGCGAGACACTGAAGCTTTCTTT
TRBJ1-1	many	TRBV2	-	CASLVGAGIGTEAFF	TGTGCCAGCCTAGTGGGGGCTGGAATCGGTACTGAAGCTTTCTTT
TRBJ2-1	-	TRBV29-1	-	CSASGDASSYNEQFF	TGCAGCGCCTCTGGGGACGCAAGCTCCTACAATGAGCAGTTCTTC
TRBJ1-6	many	TRBV6-5	TRBD1	CASSPSPQGGDNSPLHF	TGTGCCAGCAGTCCATCCCCCCAGGGGGGTGATAATTCACCCCTCCACTTT
TRBJ2-3	many	TRBV5-6	TRBD1	CASSLGTGGLRDTQYF	TGTGCCAGCAGCTTGGGCACAGGGGGCTTGAGAGATACGCAGTATTTT
TRBJ2-5	-	TRBV2	-	CASSGLASSQETQYF	TGTGCCAGCAGTGGCCTGGCTAGCAGCCAAGAGACCCAGTACTTC
TRBJ2-3	many	TRBV5-1	TRBD2	CASVRGSGVADTQYF	TGCGCCAGCGTCAGGGGTAGCGGGGTGGCAGATACGCAGTATTTT
TRBJ2-1	-	TRBV29-1	-	CSADRSYNEQFF	TGCAGCGCTGACAGGTCATACAATGAGCAGTTCTTC
TRBJ2-7	-	TRBV15	TRBD2	CATSRLRLAQQYF	TGTGCCACCAGCAGATTAAGACTAGCCCAGCAGTACTTC
TRBJ2-7	many	TRBV6-5	TRBD1	CASSPSGQEPYEQYF	TGTGCCAGCAGTCCCTCGGGACAGGAGCCCTACGAGCAGTACTTC
TRBJ2-7	-	TRBV15	-	CATSRGQGPLGQYF	TGTGCCACCAGCAGAGGGCAGGGCCCCCTCGGTCAGTACTTC
TRBJ2-7	many	TRBV6-5	-	CASSRNRGGNEQYF	TGTGCCAGCAGTCGTAACCGAGGGGGAAACGAGCAGTACTTC